The 5 T cell receptor beta chains given below trace back to one sample, sequenced in a study of blood T cell repertoires in COVID-19. Sequencing was performed with immunoSEQ multiplex PCR; in TCRdb, only in-frame clones are kept and a portion is missing. The table shows tens of thousands of clones, with 70% to 80% occurring only once. The specimen sequenced was peripheral blood. The origin of the receptors is a man between 60 and 75 years old with active or convalescent COVID-19.

This clone was detected once. The gene calls are TRBV30 and TRBJ2-3, with TRBD1 matching over 7 bases. The length of the CDR3 is 13 residues. J lost 4 bases, V lost 2 bases, and 3 bases had no gene match. The germline V gene encodes CDR1 GTSNPN and CDR2 SVGIG (reference sequence). CDR3 sequence: CAWSLQGADTQYF. The CDR3 bases are TGTGCCTGGAGTCTTCAGGGGGCAGATACGCAGTATTTT. The full variable domain, its missing parts supplied by reference TRBV30 and TRBJ2-3, is SQTIHQWPATLVQPVGSPLSLECTVEGTSNPNLYWYRQAAGRGLQLLFYSVGIGQISSEVPQNLSASRPQDRQFILSSKKLLLSDSGFYLCAWSLQGADTQYFGPGTRLTVL.

This rearrangement joins TRBV5-1 to TRBJ1-4; TRBD1 matches at 8 bases. Germline trimming cut 4 bases from V and 8 bases from J; bases unmatched to any gene: 10. CDR1 is SGHRS and CDR2 is YFSETQ in the germline V gene. This CDR3 contains 15 residues. The CDR3 spells CASSTRTGKSEKLFF. Here the CDR3 DNA reads TGCGCCAGCAGCACAAGGACAGGGAAGAGCGAAAAACTGTTTTTT. The whole variable domain, remainder taken from reference TRBV5-1 and TRBJ1-4, is KAGVTQTPRYLIKTRGQQVTLSCSPISGHRSVSWYQQTPGQGLQFLFEYFSETQRNKGNFPGRFSGRQFSNSRSEMNVSTLELGDSALYLCASSTRTGKSEKLFFGSGTQLSVL.

This clone was picked up one time. The V call is TRBV5-1, the J call TRBJ2-7, with 10 bases that match TRBD2. CDR1 SGHRS and CDR2 YFSETQ come from the germline V gene. V lost 4 bases and J lost 2; bases outside the gene matches: 6. The CDR3 totals 15 residues. This CDR3 reads CASSLAGEHTYEQYF. In nucleotides, the CDR3 is TGCGCCAGCAGCCTAGCGGGGGAGCATACCTACGAGCAGTACTTC.

The table lists this clone with a count of one. This chain joins TRBV2 and TRBJ1-5; D is unresolved. This CDR3 contains 14 residues. V was pared by 4 bases and J by 3 bases, with 10 bases between. Germline V gene lookup returns CDR1 SNHLY and CDR2 FYNNEI. The CDR3 region has the DNA TGTGCCAGCAGTGTCACCAGACTCAATCAGCCCCAGCATTTT. This gives the protein CASSVTRLNQPQHF.

This clone was picked up a small number of times. The V gene is TRBV7-9, the J gene TRBJ2-7; tentative D call: TRBD2 (7 bases). CDR1 SEHNR and CDR2 FQNEAQ come from the germline V gene (reference sequence). The CDR3 covers 14 residues. The V and J ends lost 7 bases and 2 bases respectively, with 15 bases between them. The chain's CDR3 is CASTYQGGAYEQYF. The DNA for the CDR3 is TGTGCCAGCACTTACCAAGGGGGGGCCTACGAGCAGTACTTC.